What follows is one TCR beta chain and its context. The table came from immunoSEQ multiplex PCR; TCRdb's copy has only in-frame clones and leaves some out. The data hold 180,000 or so clones, with around 89% observed a single time. Those who participated ranged in age from roughly 18 to 90 years and resided in about two dozen US areas. This entry is derived from a study of blood T cell repertoires in COVID-19. Study summary: PBMCs, B-cell-depleted T cells, or T cells were the source of the cDNA or gDNA that made up the material.

The CDR3 consists of 16 residues. V lost 3 bases to trimming and J lost 1 base; unmatched junction nucleotides: 7. The germline gives CDR1 ENHRY, CDR2 SYGVKD. The sample was PBMCs or T cells enriched from blood (not recorded which). The chain uses TRBV10-3 and TRBJ2-7; 9 bases are a match to TRBD2. The sequence was obtained from a woman aged 18-35 years who had recovered from COVID-19. CDR3 sequence reads: CAISDRRLAASYEQYF. The CDR3 nucleotides read TGTGCCATCAGTGACCGTAGACTAGCGGCTTCCTACGAGCAGTACTTC.